A single sample is the source of the 11 T cell receptor beta chains below, sequenced in a study of T cells after yellow fever vaccination. TCRdb re-analysed the 5' RACE reads in MiXCR, keeping a single row per CDR3 protein. The data contain around 550,000 distinct CDR3 sequences, 19% of them singletons. The material was PBMCs, obtained 15 days after the yellow fever booster vaccination. Receptor source: a man aged 30 to 39 who received the YFV17D yellow fever vaccine.

The V and J genes are TRBV7-2 and TRBJ2-7; 15 bases are shared with TRBD2. Trimming at V came to 5 bases and at J to 5 bases, leaving 4 bases not matched to a gene. The germline CDR1 and CDR2 sequences are SGHTA and FQGNSA. CDR3 length: 15 residues. This CDR3 reads CASSTGLAGGNEQYF. CDR3 nucleotide sequence: TGTGCCAGCAGCACGGGACTAGCGGGAGGAAACGAGCAGTACTTC. Full variable domain (outside the CDR3, taken from reference TRBV7-2 and TRBJ2-7): GAGVSQSPSNKVTEKGKDVELRCDPISGHTALYWYRQSLGQGLEFLIYFQGNSAPDKSGLPSDRFSAERTGGSVSTLTIQRTQQEDSAVYLCASSTGLAGGNEQYFGPGTRLTVT.

This clonotype was counted between two and nine times. This chain connects TRBV29-1 to TRBJ2-2, with TRBD2 matching over 7 bases. V was pared by 6 bases and J by 3 bases, with 10 bases of the junction left unmatched. The CDR3 contains 15 residues. Per the germline V gene, CDR1 is SQVTM and CDR2 is ANQGSEA. The CDR3 region is CSVLGGSWDTGELFF. For the CDR3, the DNA is TGCAGCGTCCTGGGGGGGAGTTGGGACACCGGGGAGCTGTTTTTT.

This clonotype was detected only a few times. The chain has TRBV3-1 and TRBJ2-5, with 13 nucleotides matching TRBD2. Trimming took 4 bases from V and 5 from J; bases not matched to a gene: 4. Germline V gene lookup returns CDR1 LGHDT and CDR2 YNNKEL (reference sequence). This CDR3 contains 15 residues. CDR3 region: CASSLLAGGGETQYF. CDR3 coding DNA: TGTGCCAGCAGCCTACTAGCGGGAGGGGGGGAGACCCAGTACTTC.

The chain links TRBV28 to TRBJ2-7, with D possibly matching TRBD1 (5 bases). Trimming took off 4 bases at V and 6 bases at J, with 19 bases between the two ends. This CDR3 spans 15 amino acids. The germline CDR1 and CDR2 sequences are MDHEN and SYDVKM. The CDR3 DNA follows: TGTGCCAGCAGTTCGCGGACACTTTTAATGACCGAGCAGTACTTC. As protein: CASSSRTLLMTEQYF.

There are a few counts of this clonotype. This chain uses TRBV27 with TRBJ2-3; 12 nucleotides line up with TRBD2. V gave up 8 bases and J gave up 5 bases; unmatched junction bases: 8. Germline CDR1 reads MNHEY; CDR2 reads SMNVEV (reference sequence). This CDR3 has 15 amino acids. The CDR3 sequence is CASGQTSGSLDTQYF. For the CDR3, the DNA is TGTGCCAGCGGCCAGACTAGCGGGAGTTTAGATACGCAGTATTTT.

V usage is TRBV6-2 or TRBV6-3 and J usage is TRBJ2-1, with a tentative D call TRBD2 (6 bases). V lost 4 bases and J lost 6, with 16 bases in between. The germline V gene has CDR1 MNHEY and CDR2 SVGEGT. This CDR3 comprises 15 residues. The CDR3 here is CASSLTGVGFNEQFF. CDR3 nucleotide sequence: TGTGCCAGCAGTTTAACGGGAGTGGGTTTCAATGAGCAGTTCTTC.

The chain combines TRBV9 with TRBJ2-7, with D tentatively TRBD2 (7 bases). This CDR3 is 14 amino acids long. Trimming pared 4 bases from V and 3 bases from J, leaving 14 bases between. Germline V gene lookup returns CDR1 SGDLS and CDR2 YYNGEE. CDR3 sequence: CASSPIGGGYEQYF. CDR3 nucleotides: TGTGCCAGCAGCCCTATAGGGGGGGGCTACGAGCAGTACTTC.

V gene TRBV6-5 combines with J gene TRBJ2-3; TRBD2 is a possible D gene (6 bases). In germline, CDR1 is MNHEY, CDR2 SVGAGI. Between the trimmed V and J ends, which lost 0 bases and 0 bases, there was a span of 16 bases. This CDR3 contains 18 residues. CDR3 nucleotide sequence: TGTGCCAGCAGTTACTCTGGGGGGTCCACTTTGAGCACAGATACGCAGTATTTT. It is translated as CASSYSGGSTLSTDTQYF.

V and J are TRBV6-2 or TRBV6-3 and TRBJ2-7; D gene unclear. The V gene lost 0 bases and the J gene lost 0 bases, with 15 bases spanning the gap. Germline V gene data show CDR1 as MNHEY and CDR2 as SVGEGT. This CDR3 region has 17 residues. For the CDR3, the DNA is TGTGCCAGCAGTTACTCGACGCCGGGCAAGAGCTCCTACGAGCAGTACTTC. It specifies CASSYSTPGKSSYEQYF.

J is TRBJ2-1 and V is TRBV20-1, with D perhaps TRBD1 (6 bases). The germline V gene has CDR1 DFQATT and CDR2 SNEGSKA (reference sequence). The CDR3 covers 10 residues. The CDR3 coding sequence is TGCAGATTAGGGGGCAATGAGCAGTTCTTC. This gives the protein CRLGGNEQFF.

This rearrangement joins TRBV27 to TRBJ2-5; 9 bases align to TRBD1. V lost 4 bases to trimming and J lost 7 bases; unmatched junction nucleotides: 10. Germline V lookup: CDR1 MNHEY, CDR2 SMNVEV (reference sequence). The CDR3 covers 15 residues. DNA of the CDR3: TGTGCCAGCAGTTGGACAGGGGACTGGTCTCGGACCCAGTACTTC. This gives the protein CASSWTGDWSRTQYF.